Following are 13 T cell receptor beta chains from one sample sequenced in a study of blood T cell repertoires in COVID-19. Clones were sequenced by immunoSEQ multiplex PCR, and TCRdb holds only the in-frame ones, with some missing. The table records approximately 190,000 clones, about nine tenths of them present only once. Sequencing was performed on peripheral blood. These receptor sequences come from a man aged 50 or older with acute or convalescent COVID-19.

V usage is TRBV11-1 and J usage is TRBJ2-4; weak D call: TRBD2 (6 bases). The length of the CDR3 is 15 residues. V lost 1 base and J lost 7, with 14 bases in between. The germline V gene has CDR1 SGHAT and CDR2 FQDESV (reference sequence). The CDR3 sequence is CASSLVGGTGNIQYF. The CDR3 bases are TGTGCCAGCAGCTTAGTTGGGGGGACGGGCAACATTCAGTACTTC.

The chain links TRBV5-1 to TRBJ2-7; D not certain. Trimming pared 1 base from V and 5 bases from J, leaving 13 bases between. Germline V gene sequence: CDR1 SGHRS, CDR2 YFSETQ. This CDR3 contains 14 residues. The CDR3 DNA sequence: TGCGCCAGCAGCTTGTCTCATCAGGCTGACGAGCAGTACGTC. Translating it yields CASSLSHQADEQYV.

The chain is built from TRBV19 and TRBJ2-2; D not certain. CDR1 and CDR2 from the germline V gene are LNHDA and SQIVND (reference sequence). This CDR3 is built from 14 residues. V dropped 2 bases and J dropped 5 bases, with 9 bases sitting between them. The CDR3 is CASSIFRRTGELFF. CDR3 DNA sequence: TGTGCCAGTAGTATATTCCGGAGAACCGGGGAGCTGTTTTTT.

About this clone: At one end the junction does not follow the germline gene, possibly because of a read error. The chain combines TRBV3-1 (or the pseudogene TRBV3-2) with TRBJ2-4; 14 bases match TRBD2. CDR1 and CDR2 (germline): LGHDT, YNNKEL (reference sequence). The CDR3 is made up of 16 amino acids. The CDR3 DNA is TGTGCCAGCAGTCAAAAGGGACTAGCGGGAGAAGGAATCCTAGACTTC. This gives the protein CASSQKGLAGEGILDF.

This clone occurred a few times. The rearrangement uses TRBV7-9 and TRBJ1-6; D is uncertain. CDR3 length: 14 amino acids. The germline V gene encodes CDR1 SEHNR and CDR2 FQNEAQ (reference sequence). Trimming took 2 bases from V and 7 from J, leaving 9 bases between them. CDR3 protein: CASSLHSVNSPLHF. CDR3 bases: TGTGCCAGCAGCTTACATTCGGTCAATTCACCCCTCCACTTT.

V and J are TRBV27 and TRBJ2-1; 8 bases are shared with TRBD1. The CDR3 length is 17 residues. Germline lookup yields CDR1 MNHEY and CDR2 SMNVEV (reference sequence). The junction had 12 bases not matched to a gene; V was cut back by 4 bases and J by 4 bases. Written as DNA, the CDR3 is TGTGCCAGCAGTTCTCCACCGGGCAGGGGGCATTACAATGAGCAGTTCTTC. Amino acids: CASSSPPGRGHYNEQFF.

This clone has only a few counts. The rearrangement links TRBV19 to TRBJ2-7; tentative D call: TRBD1 (5 bases). CDR3 length: 13 amino acids. Deletions cut 4 bases from V and 5 bases from J, with 12 bases between. CDR1 is LNHDA, CDR2 SQIVND, per germline (reference sequence). This chain's CDR3 is CASSTRVKDEQYF. Written as DNA, the CDR3 is TGTGCCAGTAGTACCAGGGTGAAGGACGAGCAGTACTTC. The whole variable domain, filled in from reference TRBV19 and TRBJ2-7, reads DGGITQSPKYLFRKEGQNVTLSCEQNLNHDAMYWYRQDPGQGLRLIYYSQIVNDFQKGDIAEGYSVSREKKESFPLTVTSAQKNPTAFYLCASSTRVKDEQYFGPGTRLTVT.

The chain carries TRBV19 and TRBJ2-4; TRBD1 aligns across 11 bases. J lost 2 bases, V lost 3 bases, and 9 bases had no gene match. Germline V gene lookup returns CDR1 LNHDA and CDR2 SQIVND (reference sequence). This CDR3 has 18 amino acids. CDR3 bases: TGTGCCAGTAGTATGGGGACAGGGGGGGCGAATTCCAAAAACATTCAGTACTTC. Protein: CASSMGTGGANSKNIQYF.

The rearrangement uses TRBV18 and TRBJ2-7; maybe TRBD2 (5 bases). Germline CDR1 is KGHSH and CDR2 is LQKENI. V was trimmed by 6 bases and J by 0 bases, leaving 21 bases between them. This CDR3 is 17 amino acids long. CDR3 in amino acids: CASSSGTQERSSYEQYF. CDR3 sequence (DNA): TGTGCCAGCTCGAGCGGCACCCAGGAACGGAGCTCCTACGAGCAGTACTTC.

Here the CDR3 DNA reads TGTGCCATCAGTGAGTCTTGGACAGAAACAACTAATGAAAAACTGTTTTTT. This gives the protein CAISESWTETTNEKLFF. The chain recombines TRBV10-3 with TRBJ1-4, with D maybe TRBD1 (6 bases). V was pared by 0 bases and J by 0 bases, with 11 bases between. This CDR3 is built from 17 residues. Germline assignment: CDR1 ENHRY and CDR2 SYGVKD.

The V call is TRBV5-1, the J call TRBJ2-2; D gene unclear. Germline V gives CDR1 SGHRS, CDR2 YFSETQ. The CDR3 is 17 residues long. Trimming removed 0 bases from V and 5 bases from J, with 17 bases in between. The CDR3 sequence is CASSLARDLRRTGELFF. The CDR3 DNA reads as TGCGCCAGCAGCTTGGCTCGAGATTTACGAAGAACCGGGGAGCTGTTTTTT.

V usage is TRBV13 and J usage is TRBJ2-5; the match to TRBD2 covers 8 bases. Germline values: CDR1 PRHDT, CDR2 FYEKMQ (reference sequence). V shed 4 bases and J 4 bases; nucleotides not matched to a gene: 2. The CDR3 totals 13 residues. The chain's CDR3 is CASSSGGGETQYF. The CDR3 bases are TGTGCCAGCAGCTCGGGAGGGGGAGAGACCCAGTACTTC.

The rearrangement links TRBV28 to TRBJ2-7; tentatively, D is TRBD2 (5 bases). The CDR3 consists of 16 residues. Germline CDR1 is MDHEN and CDR2 is SYDVKM. The germline V and J ends were trimmed by 2 bases and 2 bases, with 16 bases remaining between them. The CDR3 is CASSLATRAGAYEQYF. CDR3 nucleotides: TGTGCCAGCAGTTTAGCCACCCGCGCCGGGGCCTACGAGCAGTACTTC. The whole variable domain, remainder taken from reference TRBV28 and TRBJ2-7, is DVKVTQSSRYLVKRTGEKVFLECVQDMDHENMFWYRQDPGLGLRLIYFSYDVKMKEKGDIPEGYSVSREKKERFSLILESASTNQTSMYLCASSLATRAGAYEQYFGPGTRLTVT.